The 9 T cell receptor beta chains below were found in one sample sequenced in a study of TIL therapy for anti-PD-1-resistant metastatic lung cancer. Time point described: pre-treatment sample, taken before nivolumab and TIL therapy. The immunoSEQ assay was v3. This table comes from immunoSEQ multiplex PCR, and its TCRdb copy is limited to in-frame clones, with some not included. Among approximately 60,000 clones listed, 70% to 75% were seen once. The source was blood, collected at baseline. Receptor source: a person between 25 and 80 years old with non-small cell lung cancer.

In regard to this clone: Within the sample, other DNA sequences also encode this same CDR3. The rearrangement uses TRBV6-5 and TRBJ2-7; TRBD1 matches at 7 bases. The germline CDR1 and CDR2 sequences are MNHEY and SVGAGI. There are 14 residues in the CDR3. The trim removed 5 bases at V and 0 bases at J, leaving 4 bases unmatched. CDR3 DNA sequence: TGTGCCAGCAGTAGACAGGGTGGCTCCTACGAGCAGTACTTC. Protein sequence: CASSRQGGSYEQYF.

This clone was seen only once. The J gene is TRBJ2-3, the V gene TRBV7-3; D unresolved. Trimming removed 4 bases at V and 11 bases at J, with 16 bases between. Germline-derived CDR1 and CDR2 are SGHTA and FQGTGA. The length of the CDR3 is 13 residues. The CDR3 spells CASSSSAAFQQYF. CDR3 bases: TGTGCCAGCAGCTCGTCCGCAGCCTTCCAGCAGTATTTT.

V usage is TRBV7-3 and J usage is TRBJ2-3; D perhaps matches TRBD2 (5 bases). Trimming took off 0 bases at V and 4 bases at J, with 14 bases between the two ends. This CDR3 comprises 16 residues. The V gene's germline CDR1 is SGHTA and CDR2 FQGTGA. Here the CDR3 reads CASSLTAGWRADTQYF. In DNA, the CDR3 is TGTGCCAGCAGCTTAACGGCGGGTTGGCGGGCAGATACGCAGTATTTT. Using reference TRBV7-3 and TRBJ2-3 for the parts outside the CDR3, the full variable domain is GAGVSQTPSNKVTEKGKYVELRCDPISGHTALYWYRQSLGQGPEFLIYFQGTGAADDSGLPNDRFFAVRPEGSVSTLKIQRTERGDSAVYLCASSLTAGWRADTQYFGPGTRLTVL.

The CDR3 loop is CASSYGGITGELFF. CDR3 DNA: TGTGCCAGCAGCTACGGGGGGATAACCGGGGAGCTGTTTTTT. The rearrangement uses TRBV7-2 and TRBJ2-2; TRBD2 matches 7 bases. Per germline, CDR1 SGHTA and CDR2 FQGNSA. V was clipped by 4 bases and J by 5 bases; unmatched bases: 4. The CDR3 is made up of 14 amino acids.

The rearrangement links TRBV19 to TRBJ1-5; D unresolved. Germline CDR1 LNHDA, CDR2 SQIVND (reference sequence). This CDR3 contains 14 residues. The V end lost 2 bases, the J end lost 5 bases, and 10 bases lay between the germline ends. CDR3 DNA sequence: TGTGCCAGTAGTATAACCGGGAGAGATCAGCCCCAGCATTTT. Translation gives CASSITGRDQPQHF.

The table lists this clone with a few counts. The J gene is TRBJ1-6, the V gene TRBV11-3; a weak D match, TRBD1 (5 bases). The CDR3 covers 14 residues. Germline CDR1 is SGHNT and CDR2 is YENEEA. Trimming pared 2 bases from V and 10 bases from J, leaving 12 bases between. The CDR3 bases are TGTGCCAGCAGCTTATCGGGGGTTTACTCACCCCTCCACTTT. Translated: CASSLSGVYSPLHF.

This clone was seen a handful of times. This sequence joins TRBV5-1 and TRBJ1-4, with D perhaps matching TRBD1 (5 bases). Trimming removed 4 bases at V and 4 bases at J, with 8 bases between. This CDR3 contains 13 residues. Germline CDR1 and CDR2: SGHRS and YFSETQ. The CDR3 here is CASSRDLNEKLFF. The CDR3 coding sequence is TGCGCCAGCAGCCGGGACCTTAATGAAAAACTGTTTTTT.

The genes are TRBV6-5 and TRBJ2-5; possible D gene TRBD2, 7 bases. Trimming removed 0 bases at V and 5 bases at J, with 16 bases between. CDR1 and CDR2 (germline): MNHEY, SVGAGI. The CDR3 is 16 amino acids. The CDR3 nucleotides are TGTGCCAGCAGTTACTCCGGTCGGGGGGCGCGGGAGACCCAGTACTTC. Its translation: CASSYSGRGARETQYF.

This chain uses TRBV7-2 with TRBJ1-1; TRBD1 matches at 8 bases. There are 14 residues in the CDR3. CDR1 SGHTA and CDR2 FQGNSA come from the germline V gene. The trim removed 5 bases at V and 5 bases at J, leaving 7 bases unmatched. The CDR3 loop is CASSPQGVVTEAFF. CDR3 sequence (DNA): TGTGCCAGCAGCCCACAGGGGGTGGTTACTGAAGCTTTCTTT.